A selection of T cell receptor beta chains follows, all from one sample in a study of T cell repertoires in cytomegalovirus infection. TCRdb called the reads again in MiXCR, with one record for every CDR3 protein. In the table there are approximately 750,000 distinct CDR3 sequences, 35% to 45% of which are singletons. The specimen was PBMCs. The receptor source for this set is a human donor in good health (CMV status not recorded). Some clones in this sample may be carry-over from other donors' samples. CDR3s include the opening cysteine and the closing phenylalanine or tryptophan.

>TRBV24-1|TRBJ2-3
CATSGLAGANTQYF
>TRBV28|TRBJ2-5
CASRSYSQGERVETQYF
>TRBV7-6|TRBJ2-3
CASSTRQLSTDTQYF
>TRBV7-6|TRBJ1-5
CASSPGADGKWPQHF
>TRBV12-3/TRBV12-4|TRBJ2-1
CASSLGRCLYNEQFF
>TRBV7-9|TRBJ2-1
CASSQGLAGGRSSYNEQFF
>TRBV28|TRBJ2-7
CSSRATRPYEQYF
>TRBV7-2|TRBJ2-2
CASSLLAGGPVGELFF
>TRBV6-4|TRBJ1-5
CASSDSCGQEAQPQHF
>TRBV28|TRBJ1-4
CASSSGQFATNEKLFF
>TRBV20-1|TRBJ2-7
CSVWTGEYGEQYF
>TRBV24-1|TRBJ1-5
CATGTSGQPQHF
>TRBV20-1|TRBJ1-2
CSAREQVRGGYTF
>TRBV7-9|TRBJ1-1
CASSSGSVMNTEAFF
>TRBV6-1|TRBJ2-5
CSSSEALSGGGQETQYF
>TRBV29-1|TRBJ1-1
CSVGQGDTEAFF
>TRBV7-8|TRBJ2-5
CASSLAHQRGLETQYF
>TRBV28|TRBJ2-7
CASRANYEQYF
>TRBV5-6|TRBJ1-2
CASSLTLDSYDFGYTF
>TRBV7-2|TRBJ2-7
CASSLYRGPSSYEQYF
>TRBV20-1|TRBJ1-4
CSALGAGDNEKLFF
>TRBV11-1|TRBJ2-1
CASSSRTKSEQFF
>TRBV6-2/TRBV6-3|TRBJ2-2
CASREVMTGNTGELFF
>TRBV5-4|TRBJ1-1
CASSPQGKTEAFF
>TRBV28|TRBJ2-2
CASRRPNTGELFF
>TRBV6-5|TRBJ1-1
CASSYKGSTEAFF
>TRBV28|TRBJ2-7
CASSFNRGFSYEQYF
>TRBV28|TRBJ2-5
CASSTISYAGKETQSF
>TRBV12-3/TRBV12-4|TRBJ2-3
CASSLRLSGDTDTQYF
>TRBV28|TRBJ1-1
CASSSHRDREMNTEAFF
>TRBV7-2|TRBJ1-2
CASSLRTGDFYGYTF
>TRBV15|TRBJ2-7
CATSRGGPGDVYEQYF
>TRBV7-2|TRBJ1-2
CASRAGTGAGNYGYTF
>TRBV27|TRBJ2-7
CASSSVTSGGFDEQYF
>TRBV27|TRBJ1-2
CASSPDSLTNYGYTF
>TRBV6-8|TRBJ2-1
CASSYWAKDEQFF
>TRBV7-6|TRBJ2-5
CASSLELLAQETQYF
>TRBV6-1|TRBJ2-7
CASGGRLADTYEQYF
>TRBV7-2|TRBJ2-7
CASNLETSGYYEQYF
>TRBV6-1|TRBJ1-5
CASRWGAAQPQHF
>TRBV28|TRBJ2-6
CASRNQYSGANVLTF
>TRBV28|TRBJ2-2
CASSPTGTRKTGELFF
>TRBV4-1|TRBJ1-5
CASSQERPGPQHF
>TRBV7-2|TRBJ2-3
CASSLGGGLSQYF
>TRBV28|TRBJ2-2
CASSFRSPGELFF
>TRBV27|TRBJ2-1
CASSSPGTPYNEQFF
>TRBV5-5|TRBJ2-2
CASSLSRQNTGELFF
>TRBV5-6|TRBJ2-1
CASSLKLGGSSYNEQFF
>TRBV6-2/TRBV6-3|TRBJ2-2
CASSYAGVLTGELFF
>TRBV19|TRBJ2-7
CASSRMGRESNEQYF
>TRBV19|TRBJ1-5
CASSMGWGQPQHF
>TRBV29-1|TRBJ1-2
CSVEGWGYGYTF
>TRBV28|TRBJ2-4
CASSFSLQPRLAKNIQYF
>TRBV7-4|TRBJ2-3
CASSFSGTGPDTQYF